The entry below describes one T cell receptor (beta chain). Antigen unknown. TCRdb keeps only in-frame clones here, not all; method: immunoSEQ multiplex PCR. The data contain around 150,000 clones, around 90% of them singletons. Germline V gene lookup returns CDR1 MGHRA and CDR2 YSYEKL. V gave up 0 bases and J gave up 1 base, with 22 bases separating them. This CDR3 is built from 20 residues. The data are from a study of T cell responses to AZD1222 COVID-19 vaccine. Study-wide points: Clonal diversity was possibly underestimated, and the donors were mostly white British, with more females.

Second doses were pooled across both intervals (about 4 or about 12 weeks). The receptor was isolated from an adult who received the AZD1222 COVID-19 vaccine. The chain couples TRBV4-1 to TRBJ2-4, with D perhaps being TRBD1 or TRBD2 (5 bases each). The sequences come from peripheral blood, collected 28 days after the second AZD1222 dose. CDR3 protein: CASSQDGGPWGTAAKNIQYF. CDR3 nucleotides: TGCGCCAGCAGCCAAGACGGAGGACCATGGGGGACGGCGGCCAAAAACATTCAGTACTTC.